This TCR beta chain derives from a study of blood T cells in healthy people across ages. Study outcomes and limitations: Versus aged donors, long-lived donors had higher diversity and more naive CD4+ cells.

V was clipped by 5 bases and J by 7 bases, with 15 bases between them. Germline CDR1 reads SEHNR; CDR2 reads FQNEAQ (reference sequence). This CDR3 has 13 amino acids. A J-beta primer mix and a sample-barcoded 5' primer were used in a second PCR of about 6 to 12 cycles. TCRdb re-called the 5' RACE reads with MiXCR, one entry per CDR3 protein. This sample has roughly 1,700,000 distinct CDR3 sequences; over 25% occur once, and the top ten carry approximately 7.7%. This clonotype was detected only a few times. What it binds is unknown. Healthy individuals of Caucasian origin from Russia, aged 6 to 90, served as donors.

The TCR originated in a woman aged 25 to 39 in good health. The rearrangement links TRBV7-9 to TRBJ2-7; no clear D gene. The sequencing sample was made of blood. The CDR3 loop reads CASSHERAREQYF. The CDR3 DNA follows: TGTGCCAGCAGCCACGAAAGAGCTCGGGAGCAGTACTTC.